The clone carrying this TCR beta chain has at least ten counts. Its target is unknown. The data belong to a study of regulatory T cells in long-lasting Graves disease. Study findings and constraints: Favored gene segments in persistent disease were TRBV28, TRBJ1-2 and TRBJ2-5.

Combining iRepertoire HTBI primers with Arm-PCR of CDR3 regions, the authors built TCR beta libraries. TCRdb redid the calling of the multiplex PCR reads with MiXCR, one entry per CDR3 protein. The sample carries about 540,000 distinct CDR3 sequences, 13% recorded once. Regarding time point: newly diagnosed GD, antithyroid drugs for less than 3 months. Isolated PBMC RNA provided the starting material for the TCR library. From each patient, around 10 milliliters of peripheral blood was drawn and collected into an EDTA anticoagulant tube. The CDR3 spans 16 residues. The V gene lost 5 bases and the J gene lost 4 bases, with 21 bases spanning the gap. Germline assignment: CDR1 MNHEY and CDR2 SVGEGT. A further study also used this sample, focusing on T cells in Graves' hyperthyroidism and ophthalmopathy. That source reports: Across 18 months, stable Graves' hyperthyroidism was marked by no progression to ophthalmopathy.

This sequence originates from a man younger than 45 with Graves disease. The V call is TRBV6-2 or TRBV6-3, the J call TRBJ2-7; a weak D match, TRBD1 (6 bases). Sequencing used peripheral blood mononuclear cells (PBMCs), obtained at new diagnosis, from a patient treated with antithyroid drugs. Here the CDR3 DNA reads TGTGCCAGCAGTGAAGTCGATCAGGGGAACGTTTACGAGCAGTACTTC. This translates into CASSEVDQGNVYEQYF.